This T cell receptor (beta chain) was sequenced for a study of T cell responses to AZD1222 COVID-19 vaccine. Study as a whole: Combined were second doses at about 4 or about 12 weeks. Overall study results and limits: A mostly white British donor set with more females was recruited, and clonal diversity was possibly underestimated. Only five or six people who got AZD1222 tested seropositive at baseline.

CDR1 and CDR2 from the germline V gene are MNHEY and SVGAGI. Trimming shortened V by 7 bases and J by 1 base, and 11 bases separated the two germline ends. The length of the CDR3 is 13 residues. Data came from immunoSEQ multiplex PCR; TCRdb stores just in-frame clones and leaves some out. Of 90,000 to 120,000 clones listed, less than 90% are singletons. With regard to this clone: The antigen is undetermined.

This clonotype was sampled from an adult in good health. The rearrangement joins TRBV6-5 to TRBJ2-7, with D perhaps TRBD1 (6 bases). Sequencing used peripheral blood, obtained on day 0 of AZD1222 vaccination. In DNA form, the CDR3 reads TGTGCCAGCATGGGGGCAGTGTCCTACGAGCAGTACTTC. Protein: CASMGAVSYEQYF.